Presented here are 11 T cell receptor beta chains from one specimen sequenced in a study of sequential checkpoint blockade in melanoma. Treatment specified: randomized to nivolumab then ipilimumab (arm A) or the reverse (arm B). Clones were sequenced by immunoSEQ multiplex PCR, and TCRdb holds only the in-frame ones, with some missing. The data show about 20,000 clones, 75% to 90% seen once. The sequencing here drew on CD8+ T cells sorted from blood (inferred from file names), taken from a patient given nivolumab and ipilimumab in sequence. The receptors come from a human donor with melanoma.

The chain carries TRBV6-5 and TRBJ2-5; possibly TRBD1 for D (5 bases). The CDR3 extends over 12 amino acids. Germline V lookup: CDR1 MNHEY, CDR2 SVGAGI. V gave up 10 bases and J gave up 5 bases, with 14 bases separating them. The CDR3 coding sequence is TGTGCCACTGAACAGGTCGGGGAGACCCAGTACTTC. It codes for CATEQVGETQYF.

This clone is deemed medium-sized. CDR3 residues: CASSPGRRYQETQYF. In nucleotides, the CDR3 is TGTGCCAGCAGCCCAGGGCGGCGGTACCAAGAGACCCAGTACTTC. The chain links TRBV7-7 to TRBJ2-5, with D perhaps matching TRBD1 (5 bases). Trimming pared 5 bases from V and 0 bases from J, leaving 13 bases between. This CDR3 region has 15 residues. Germline values: CDR1 SSHAT, CDR2 FNYEAQ (reference sequence). The whole variable domain, remainder taken from reference TRBV7-7 and TRBJ2-5, is GAGVSQSPRYKVTKRGQDVTLRCDPISSHATLYWYQQALGQGPEFLTYFNYEAQPDKSGLPSDRFSAERPEGSISTLTIQRTEQRDSAMYRCASSPGRRYQETQYFGPGTRLLVL.

CDR3 amino acids: CASSSGADTQYF. As DNA, the CDR3 is TGTGCCAGCAGTTCGGGGGCAGATACGCAGTATTTT. The J gene is TRBJ2-3, the V gene TRBV27; maybe TRBD2 (6 bases). Germline V gives CDR1 MNHEY, CDR2 SMNVEV (reference sequence). There are 12 residues in the CDR3. V dropped 4 bases and J dropped 4 bases, with 6 bases sitting between them.

The chain joins TRBV6-5 to TRBJ1-4, with a possible D match to TRBD1 (5 bases). The CDR3 length is 15 residues. Between the trimmed V and J ends, which lost 5 bases and 7 bases, there was a span of 17 bases. Germline V gene sequence: CDR1 MNHEY, CDR2 SVGAGI. CDR3 nucleotides: TGTGCCAGCAGTCCAGCGACAGAGGCGGCTGAAAAACTGTTTTTT. It encodes CASSPATEAAEKLFF.

The rearrangement uses TRBV4-3 and TRBJ1-2; tentatively, D is TRBD1 (6 bases). Germline lookup yields CDR1 LGHNA and CDR2 YSLEER. This CDR3 region has 15 residues. The V end lost 0 bases, the J end lost 4 bases, and 12 bases lay between the germline ends. The CDR3 sequence is CASSQELGAAYGYTF. The CDR3 coding sequence is TGCGCCAGCAGCCAAGAGCTGGGGGCGGCCTATGGCTACACCTTC.

This clone was detected only once. CDR3: CASSLPGLAVLGEQYF. The CDR3 DNA follows: TGTGCCAGCTCCCTTCCGGGACTAGCGGTCCTTGGGGAGCAGTACTTC. This sequence joins TRBV18 and TRBJ2-7; TRBD2 agrees at 11 bases. Unmatched junction bases numbered 14, after V lost 6 bases and J lost 7 bases. The germline V gene encodes CDR1 KGHSH and CDR2 LQKENI. This CDR3 has 16 residues.

This chain links TRBV28 with TRBJ2-5; TRBD2 agrees at 8 bases. The V segment lost 10 bases and the J segment 5 bases; nucleotides outside the gene matches: 15. The length of the CDR3 is 15 residues. From germline, CDR1 is MDHEN and CDR2 SYDVKM. The CDR3 bases are TGTGCCACGTTGATTTTGGCGGGGGGTGTGGAGACCCAGTACTTC. This sequence encodes CATLILAGGVETQYF.

The V and J genes are TRBV2 and TRBJ2-5; D not resolved. The J call may not be correct, given that the DNA end is closer to TRBJ2-7. This CDR3 is built from 12 residues. Germline assignment: CDR1 SNHLY and CDR2 FYNNEI. The CDR3 protein is CASSQTQSEQYF. DNA for the CDR3: TGTGCCAGCAGCCAGACCCAGAGCGAGCAGTACTTC.

The chain couples TRBV10-1 to TRBJ2-3, with 8 bases fitting TRBD1. CDR1 is WNHNN and CDR2 is SYGVQD in the germline V gene (reference sequence). The junction had 8 bases not matched to a gene; V was cut back by 8 bases and J by 1 base. This CDR3 contains 15 residues. The CDR3 here is CASGRTGQGTDTQYF. Here the CDR3 DNA reads TGCGCCAGCGGCCGAACGGGACAGGGCACAGATACGCAGTATTTT.

This clone came up a few times. The V gene is TRBV12-5, the J gene TRBJ2-2, with 7 bases matching TRBD1. The CDR3 runs to 15 residues. V was clipped by 7 bases and J by 3 bases; unmatched bases: 8. The germline gives CDR1 LGHNT, CDR2 FRNRAP. The CDR3 sequence: CASANDRVYTGELFF. The CDR3, as DNA: TGTGCTAGTGCCAACGACAGGGTCTACACCGGGGAGCTGTTTTTT.

V and J are TRBV10-3 and TRBJ2-5; perhaps TRBD2 as D (5 bases). Germline V lookup: CDR1 ENHRY, CDR2 SYGVKD. CDR3 length: 14 amino acids. The germline V and J ends were trimmed by 3 bases and 1 base, with 9 bases remaining between them. Written as DNA, the CDR3 is TGTGCCATCAGTGACACAACTAGCCAAGAGACCCAGTACTTC. Its translation: CAISDTTSQETQYF.